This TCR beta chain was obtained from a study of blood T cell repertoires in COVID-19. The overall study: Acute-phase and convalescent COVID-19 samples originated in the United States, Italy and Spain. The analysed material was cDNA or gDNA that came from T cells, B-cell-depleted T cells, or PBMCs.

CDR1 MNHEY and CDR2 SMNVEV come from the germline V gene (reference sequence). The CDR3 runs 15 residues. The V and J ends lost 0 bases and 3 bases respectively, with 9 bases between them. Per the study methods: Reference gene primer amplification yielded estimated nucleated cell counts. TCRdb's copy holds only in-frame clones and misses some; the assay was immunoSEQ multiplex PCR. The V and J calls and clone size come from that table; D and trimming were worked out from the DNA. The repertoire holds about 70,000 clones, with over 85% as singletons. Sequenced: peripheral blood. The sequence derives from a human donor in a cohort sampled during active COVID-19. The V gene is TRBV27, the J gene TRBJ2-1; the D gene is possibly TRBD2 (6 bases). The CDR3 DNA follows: TGTGCCAGCAGTTTATCTAGCGGAATCTACAATGAGCAGTTCTTC. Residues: CASSLSSGIYNEQFF.